This entry describes one T cell receptor (beta chain). Its antigen is still unknown. Patients selected for sequencing had displayed CD8+CD57+ cell expansion by flow cytometry. With no exception, the patients had severe acquired aplastic anemia. Germline assignment: CDR1 LGHNA and CDR2 YNFKEQ. The CDR3 consists of 15 residues. V was trimmed by 2 bases and J by 0 bases, leaving 10 bases between them. CDR3 and TCR beta VDJ profiling relied on a genomic DNA template. TCRdb called the reads again in MiXCR, with one record for every CDR3 protein. The sample shows 200,000 to 250,000 distinct CDR3 sequences, roughly half of them seen only once. The data are from a study of CD8+CD57+ T cells in acquired aplastic anemia. Overall study: Sorted CD4+ and CD8+ cells yielded about 3 ug of DNA on average.

Notes on the study in general: Statistical testing detected no significant gap in CD8+ Simpson's diversity between patients and controls. Both patients and controls carried the same twenty-nine CD8+ CDR3 sequences.

This receptor was obtained from a human donor with aplastic anemia. Sequencing used sorted CD4+, CD8+, or CD8+CD57+ T cells (not recorded which) from PBMCs. The chain uses TRBV4-2 and TRBJ1-1, with D unclear. CDR3 sequence: CASSQRGPMNTEAFF. The CDR3 coding sequence is TGTGCCAGCAGCCAACGTGGGCCCATGAACACTGAAGCTTTCTTT.